The present T cell receptor (beta chain) was sequenced within a study of blood T cell repertoires in COVID-19. For the study at large: Samples taken during acute and convalescent COVID-19 were collected in the United States, Italy and Spain.

The CDR3 is 16 residues long. CDR1 and CDR2 (germline): SGHRS, YFSETQ. The J segment lost 3 bases and the V segment lost 4 bases, leaving 7 bases of the junction unmatched. Some clones are missing from TCRdb's copy, which holds only in-frame ones; the method was immunoSEQ multiplex PCR. The sample shows some 490,000 clones, 88% of them seen only once. Individuals aged about 18 to 90 years were recruited from 24 US areas. The material sequenced was PBMCs or T cells enriched from blood (not recorded which). V usage is TRBV5-1 and J usage is TRBJ2-5; 12 positions match TRBD2. This TCR was recovered from a woman in her sixties or seventies who had recovered from COVID-19. The CDR3, as DNA: TGCGCCAGCAGCCTCTACCCTAGCGGGGGGGAAGAGACCCAGTACTTC. It specifies CASSLYPSGGEETQYF.